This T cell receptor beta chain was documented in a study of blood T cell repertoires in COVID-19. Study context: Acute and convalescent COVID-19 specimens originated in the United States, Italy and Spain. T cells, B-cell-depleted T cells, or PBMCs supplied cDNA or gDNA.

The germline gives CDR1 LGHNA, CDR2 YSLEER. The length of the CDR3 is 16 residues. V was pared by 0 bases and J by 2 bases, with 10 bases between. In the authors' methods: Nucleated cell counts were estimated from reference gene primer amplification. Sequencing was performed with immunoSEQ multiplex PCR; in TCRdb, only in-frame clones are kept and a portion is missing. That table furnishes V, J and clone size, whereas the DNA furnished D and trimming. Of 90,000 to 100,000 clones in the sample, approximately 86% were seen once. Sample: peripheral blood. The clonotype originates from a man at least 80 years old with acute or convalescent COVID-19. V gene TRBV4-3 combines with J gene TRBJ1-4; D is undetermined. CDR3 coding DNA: TGCGCCAGCAGCCAAGACGTGGCAGTTACTAATGAAAAACTGTTTTTT. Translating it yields CASSQDVAVTNEKLFF.